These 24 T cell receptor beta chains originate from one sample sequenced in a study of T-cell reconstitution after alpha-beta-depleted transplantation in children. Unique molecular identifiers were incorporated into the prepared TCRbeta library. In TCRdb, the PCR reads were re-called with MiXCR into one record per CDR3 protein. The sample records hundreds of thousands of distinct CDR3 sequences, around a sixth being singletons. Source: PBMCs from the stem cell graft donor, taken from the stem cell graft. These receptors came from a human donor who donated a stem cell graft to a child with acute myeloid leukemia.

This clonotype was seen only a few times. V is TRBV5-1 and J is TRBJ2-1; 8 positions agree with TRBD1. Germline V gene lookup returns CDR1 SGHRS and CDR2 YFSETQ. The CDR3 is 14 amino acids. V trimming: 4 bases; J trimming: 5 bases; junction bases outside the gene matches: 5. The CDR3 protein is CASSPGQVNNEQFF. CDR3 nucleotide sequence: TGCGCCAGCAGCCCGGGACAGGTTAACAATGAGCAGTTCTTC.

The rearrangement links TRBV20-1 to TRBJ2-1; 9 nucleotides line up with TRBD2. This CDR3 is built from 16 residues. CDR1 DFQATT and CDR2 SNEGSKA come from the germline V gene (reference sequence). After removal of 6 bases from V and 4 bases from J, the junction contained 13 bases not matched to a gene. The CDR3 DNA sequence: TGCAGTGCGAGGGGGTCGCGGGGGGGTCTTTACAATGAGCAGTTCTTC. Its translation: CSARGSRGGLYNEQFF.

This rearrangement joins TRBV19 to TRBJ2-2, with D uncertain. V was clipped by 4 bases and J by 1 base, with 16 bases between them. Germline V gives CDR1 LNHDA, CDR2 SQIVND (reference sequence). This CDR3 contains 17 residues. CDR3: CASSTPKGRLNTGELFF. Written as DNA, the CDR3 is TGTGCCAGTAGTACTCCTAAGGGTAGATTGAACACCGGGGAGCTGTTTTTT.

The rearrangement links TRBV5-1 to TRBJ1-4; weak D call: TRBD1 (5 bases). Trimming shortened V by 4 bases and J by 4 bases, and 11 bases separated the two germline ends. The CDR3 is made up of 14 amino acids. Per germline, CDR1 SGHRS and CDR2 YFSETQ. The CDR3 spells CASSTQGHNEKLFF. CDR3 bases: TGCGCCAGCAGCACCCAGGGCCATAATGAAAAACTGTTTTTT.

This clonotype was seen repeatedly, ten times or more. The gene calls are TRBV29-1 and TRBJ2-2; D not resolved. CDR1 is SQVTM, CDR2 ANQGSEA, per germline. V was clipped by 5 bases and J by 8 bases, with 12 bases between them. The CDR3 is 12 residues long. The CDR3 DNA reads TGCAGCGTTACGGCCCCGGAGGGGGAGCTGTTTTTT. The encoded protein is CSVTAPEGELFF.

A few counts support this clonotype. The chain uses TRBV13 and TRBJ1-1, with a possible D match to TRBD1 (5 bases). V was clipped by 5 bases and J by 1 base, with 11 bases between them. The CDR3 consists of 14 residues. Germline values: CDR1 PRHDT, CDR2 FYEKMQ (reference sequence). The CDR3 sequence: CASSGGAKNTEAFF. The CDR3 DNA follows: TGTGCCAGCAGCGGAGGGGCAAAGAACACTGAAGCTTTCTTT.

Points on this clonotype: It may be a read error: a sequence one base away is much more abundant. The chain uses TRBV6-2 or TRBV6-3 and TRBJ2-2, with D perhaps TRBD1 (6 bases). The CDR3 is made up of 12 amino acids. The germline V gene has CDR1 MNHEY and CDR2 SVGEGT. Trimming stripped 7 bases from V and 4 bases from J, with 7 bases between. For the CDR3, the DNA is TGTGCCAGCAAAGGGGGCACCGGGGAGCTGTTTTTT. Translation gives CASKGGTGELFF.

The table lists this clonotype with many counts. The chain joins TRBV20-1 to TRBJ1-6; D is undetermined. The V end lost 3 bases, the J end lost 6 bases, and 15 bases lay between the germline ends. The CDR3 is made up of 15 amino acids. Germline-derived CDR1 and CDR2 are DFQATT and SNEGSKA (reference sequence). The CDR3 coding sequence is TGCAGTGCTAGTCTTCGGGGTATCGGTAATTCACCCCTCCACTTT. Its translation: CSASLRGIGNSPLHF.

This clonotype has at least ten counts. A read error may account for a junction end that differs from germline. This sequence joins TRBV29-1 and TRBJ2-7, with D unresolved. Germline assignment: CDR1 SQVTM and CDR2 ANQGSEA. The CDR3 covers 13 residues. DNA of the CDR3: TGCAGCGTTAAAGACACCCTCTCCTACGAGCAGTACTTC. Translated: CSVKDTLSYEQYF.

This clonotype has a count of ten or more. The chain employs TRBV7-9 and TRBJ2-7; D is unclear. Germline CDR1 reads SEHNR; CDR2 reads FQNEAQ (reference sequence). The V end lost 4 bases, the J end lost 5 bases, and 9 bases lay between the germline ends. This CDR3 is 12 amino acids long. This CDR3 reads CASSSTDNEQYF. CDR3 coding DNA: TGTGCCAGCAGCTCTACAGACAACGAGCAGTACTTC.

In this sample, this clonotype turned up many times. The CDR3 nucleotides read TGCAGCGTACGACTGGTAGATACGCAGTATTTT. This encodes CSVRLVDTQYF. The chain uses TRBV29-1 and TRBJ2-3; no clear D gene. The germline CDR1 and CDR2 sequences are SQVTM and ANQGSEA. V lost 6 bases and J lost 5, with 9 bases in between. The CDR3 sequence is 11 residues long.

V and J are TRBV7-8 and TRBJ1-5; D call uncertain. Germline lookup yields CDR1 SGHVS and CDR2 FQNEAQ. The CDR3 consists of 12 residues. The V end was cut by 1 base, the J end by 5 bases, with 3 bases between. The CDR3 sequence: CASSLEYQPQHF. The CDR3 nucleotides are TGTGCCAGCAGCTTAGAGTATCAGCCCCAGCATTTT.

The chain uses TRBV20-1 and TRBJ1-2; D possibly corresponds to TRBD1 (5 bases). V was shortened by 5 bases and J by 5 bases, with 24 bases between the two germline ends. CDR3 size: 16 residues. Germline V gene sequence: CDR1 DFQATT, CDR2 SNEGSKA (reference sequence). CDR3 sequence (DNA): TGCAGTGCTGAGGACCTCGGCGAAGGGGAATCTTATGGCTACACCTTC. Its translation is CSAEDLGEGESYGYTF.

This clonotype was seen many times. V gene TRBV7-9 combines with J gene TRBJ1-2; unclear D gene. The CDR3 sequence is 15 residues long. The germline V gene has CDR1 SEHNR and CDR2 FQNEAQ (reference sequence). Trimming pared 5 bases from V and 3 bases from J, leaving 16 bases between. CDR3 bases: TGTGCCAGCAGCCCCGCTTTGTCAAGGGACTATGGCTACACCTTC. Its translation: CASSPALSRDYGYTF.

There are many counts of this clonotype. The CDR3 is CSARDASLAGATSTDTQYF. Here the CDR3 DNA reads TGCAGTGCTAGAGATGCGAGCCTAGCGGGGGCCACGAGCACAGATACGCAGTATTTT. This chain joins TRBV20-1 and TRBJ2-3; 10 bases map to TRBD2. The germline gives CDR1 DFQATT, CDR2 SNEGSKA (reference sequence). The CDR3 loop spans 19 amino acids. Trimming cost V 0 bases and J 0 bases; bases outside gene matches: 12.

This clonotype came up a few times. CDR3 residues: CASRGQGGWTEAFF. The CDR3 nucleotides are TGTGCCAGCAGGGGACAGGGCGGGTGGACTGAAGCTTTCTTT. The chain is built from TRBV7-2 and TRBJ1-1; TRBD1 agrees at 9 bases. Germline V gene sequence: CDR1 SGHTA, CDR2 FQGNSA. The junction had 7 bases not matched to a gene; V was cut back by 6 bases and J by 5 bases. CDR3 size: 14 residues.

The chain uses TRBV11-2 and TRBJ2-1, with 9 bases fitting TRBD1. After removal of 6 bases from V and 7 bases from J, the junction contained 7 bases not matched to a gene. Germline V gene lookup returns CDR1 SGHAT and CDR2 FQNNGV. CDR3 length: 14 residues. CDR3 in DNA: TGTGCCAGCAGGACCGGGACAGGGAGGAATGAGCAGTTCTTC. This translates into CASRTGTGRNEQFF. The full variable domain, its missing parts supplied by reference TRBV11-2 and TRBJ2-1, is EAGVAQSPRYKIIEKRQSVAFWCNPISGHATLYWYQQILGQGPKLLIQFQNNGVVDDSQLPKDRFSAERLKGVDSTLKIQPAKLEDSAVYLCASRTGTGRNEQFFGPGTRLTVL.

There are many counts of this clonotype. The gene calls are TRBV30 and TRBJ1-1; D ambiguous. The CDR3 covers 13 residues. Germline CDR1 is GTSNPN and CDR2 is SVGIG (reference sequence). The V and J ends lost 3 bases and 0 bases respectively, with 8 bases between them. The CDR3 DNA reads TGTGCCTGGAGGATCGAAATGAACACTGAAGCTTTCTTT. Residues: CAWRIEMNTEAFF.

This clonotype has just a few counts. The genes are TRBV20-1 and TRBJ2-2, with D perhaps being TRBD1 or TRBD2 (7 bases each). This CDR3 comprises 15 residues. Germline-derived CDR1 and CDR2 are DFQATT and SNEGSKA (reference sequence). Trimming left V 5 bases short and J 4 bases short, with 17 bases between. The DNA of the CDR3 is TGCAGTGCTCAGGGGGGGGGCGCCGGCACCGGGGAGCTGTTTTTT. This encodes CSAQGGGAGTGELFF.

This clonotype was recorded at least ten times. The CDR3 loop is CSARVATGHSPLHF. The CDR3 coding sequence is TGCAGTGCTAGAGTGGCGACAGGGCATTCACCCCTCCACTTT. The chain joins TRBV20-1 to TRBJ1-6, with TRBD1 matching over 7 bases. The V and J ends lost 1 base and 8 bases, in that order; junction bases with no gene match: 5. From germline, CDR1 is DFQATT and CDR2 SNEGSKA (reference sequence). CDR3 length equals 14 residues.

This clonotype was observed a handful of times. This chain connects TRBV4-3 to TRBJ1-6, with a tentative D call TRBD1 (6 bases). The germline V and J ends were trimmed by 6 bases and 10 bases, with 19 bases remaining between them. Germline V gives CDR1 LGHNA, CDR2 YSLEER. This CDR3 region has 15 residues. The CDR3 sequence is CASSKDHGGRSPLHF. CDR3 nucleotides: TGCGCCAGCAGTAAAGATCACGGGGGCAGGTCACCCCTCCACTTT.

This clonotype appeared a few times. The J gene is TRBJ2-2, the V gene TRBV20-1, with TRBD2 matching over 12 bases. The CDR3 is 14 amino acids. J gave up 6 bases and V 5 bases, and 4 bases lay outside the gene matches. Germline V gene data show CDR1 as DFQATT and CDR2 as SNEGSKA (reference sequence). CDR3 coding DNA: TGCAGTGCTCCGACTAGCGGGGGCGCCGGGGAGCTGTTTTTT. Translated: CSAPTSGGAGELFF.

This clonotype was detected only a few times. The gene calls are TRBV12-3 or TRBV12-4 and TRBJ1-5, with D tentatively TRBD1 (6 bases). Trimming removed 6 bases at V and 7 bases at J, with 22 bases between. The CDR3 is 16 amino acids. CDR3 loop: CASRQAGRGAEQPQHF. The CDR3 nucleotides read TGTGCCAGCAGGCAGGCGGGTAGGGGGGCCGAACAGCCCCAGCATTTT.

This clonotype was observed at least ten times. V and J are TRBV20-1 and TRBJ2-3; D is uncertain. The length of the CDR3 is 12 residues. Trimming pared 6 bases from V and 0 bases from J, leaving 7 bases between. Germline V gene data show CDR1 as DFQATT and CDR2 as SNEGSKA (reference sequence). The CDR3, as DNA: TGCAGTGCGACCCCTAGCACAGATACGCAGTATTTT. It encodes CSATPSTDTQYF.